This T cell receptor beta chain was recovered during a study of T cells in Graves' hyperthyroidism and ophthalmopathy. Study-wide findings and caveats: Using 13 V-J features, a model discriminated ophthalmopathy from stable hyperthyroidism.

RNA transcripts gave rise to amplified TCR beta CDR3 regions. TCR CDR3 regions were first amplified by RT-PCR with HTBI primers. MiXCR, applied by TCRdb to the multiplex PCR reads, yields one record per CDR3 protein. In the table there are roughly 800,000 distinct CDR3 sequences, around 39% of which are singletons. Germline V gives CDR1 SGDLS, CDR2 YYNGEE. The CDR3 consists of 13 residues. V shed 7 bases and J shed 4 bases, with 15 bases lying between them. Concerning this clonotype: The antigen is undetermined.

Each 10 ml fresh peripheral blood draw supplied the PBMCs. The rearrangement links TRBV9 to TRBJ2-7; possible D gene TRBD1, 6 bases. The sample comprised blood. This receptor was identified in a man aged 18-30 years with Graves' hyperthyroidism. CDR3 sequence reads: CASSPKTGYEQYF. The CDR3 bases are TGTGCCAGCTCACCAAAGACAGGTTACGAGCAGTACTTC.